This record covers a single T cell receptor (beta chain). Its antigen is currently unknown. Donors comprised healthy HIV-negative adults lacking recent acute infections or vaccinations. This sample is drawn from a study of shared clonotypes between healthy human individuals. Whole-study context: Ranging from 18 to 49 in age, donors were two women and a few men.

Original processing methods: Because ImmunoSEQ provided only junction sequences with no quality scores, the filtering differed. Assay used: immunoSEQ multiplex PCR; TCRdb lists only in-frame clones, some missing. V and J calls and clone size are those listed in that table; D and trimming were worked out from the DNA. Found here are roughly 2.4 million clones, 90% to 96% of them singletons; the top ten hold 0.1% to 0.15%. Germline V gene data show CDR1 as MDHEN and CDR2 as SYDVKM. The CDR3 is 16 amino acids. V lost 3 bases to trimming and J lost 0 bases, with 15 bases between them. Findings and limits, study-wide: Limitation of the genetic and exposure-history diversity represented came from the few donors.

This chain links TRBV28 with TRBJ2-7; D gene uncertain. This clonotype was sampled from a man younger than 35 in good health. The sequenced sample was naive CD4+ T cells sorted from blood. Regarding subset: CD45RA+ positively selected. CDR3 region: CASSFPWGLSSYEQYF. The DNA of the CDR3 is TGTGCCAGCAGTTTCCCTTGGGGTCTAAGCTCCTACGAGCAGTACTTC.